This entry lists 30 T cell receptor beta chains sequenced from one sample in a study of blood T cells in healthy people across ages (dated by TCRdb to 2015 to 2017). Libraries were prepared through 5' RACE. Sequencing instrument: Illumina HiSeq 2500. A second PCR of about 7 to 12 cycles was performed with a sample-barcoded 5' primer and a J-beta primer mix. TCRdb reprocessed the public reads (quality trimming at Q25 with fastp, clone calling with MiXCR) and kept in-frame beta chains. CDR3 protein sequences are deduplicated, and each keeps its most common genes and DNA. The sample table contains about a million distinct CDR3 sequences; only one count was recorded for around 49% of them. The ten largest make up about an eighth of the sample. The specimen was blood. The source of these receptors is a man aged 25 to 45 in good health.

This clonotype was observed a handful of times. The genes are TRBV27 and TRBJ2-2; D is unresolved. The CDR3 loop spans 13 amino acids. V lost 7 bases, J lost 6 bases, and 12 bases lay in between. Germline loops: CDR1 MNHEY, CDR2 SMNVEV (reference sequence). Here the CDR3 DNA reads TGTGCCAGCACCTCCTCGCCCGCCGGGGAGCTGTTTTTT. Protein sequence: CASTSSPAGELFF.

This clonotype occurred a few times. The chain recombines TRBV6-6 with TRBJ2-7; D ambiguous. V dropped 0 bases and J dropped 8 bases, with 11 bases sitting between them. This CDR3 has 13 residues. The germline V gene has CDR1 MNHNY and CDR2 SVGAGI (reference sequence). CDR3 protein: CASSYSGQGQQYF. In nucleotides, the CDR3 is TGTGCCAGCAGTTACTCGGGCCAAGGACAGCAGTACTTC.

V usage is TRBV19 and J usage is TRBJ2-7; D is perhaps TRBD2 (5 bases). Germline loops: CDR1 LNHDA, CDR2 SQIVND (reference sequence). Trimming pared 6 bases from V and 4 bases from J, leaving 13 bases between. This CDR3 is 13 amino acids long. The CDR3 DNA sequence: TGTGCCAGTAGCCGGGGAGCGGAGTACGAGCAGTACTTC. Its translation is CASSRGAEYEQYF.

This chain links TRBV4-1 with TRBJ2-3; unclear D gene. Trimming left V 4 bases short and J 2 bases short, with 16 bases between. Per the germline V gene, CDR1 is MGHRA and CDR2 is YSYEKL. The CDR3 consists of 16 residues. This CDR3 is CASSLTGPSATDTQYF. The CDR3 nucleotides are TGCGCCAGCAGCCTAACCGGCCCCTCCGCCACAGATACGCAGTATTTT.

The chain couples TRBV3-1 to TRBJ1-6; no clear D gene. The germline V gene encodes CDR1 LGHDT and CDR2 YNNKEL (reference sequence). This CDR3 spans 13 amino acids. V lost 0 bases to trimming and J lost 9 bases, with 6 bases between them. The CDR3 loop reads CASSQDFGSPLHF. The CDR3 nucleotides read TGTGCCAGCAGCCAAGACTTCGGTTCACCCCTCCACTTT.

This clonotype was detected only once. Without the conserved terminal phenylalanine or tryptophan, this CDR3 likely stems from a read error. The DNA of the CDR3 is TGTGCCAGCAGCCGCCGGAGGGATCGGAATGAGCAGTTCCTC. Its translation is CASSRRRDRNEQFL. The rearrangement joins TRBV28 to TRBJ2-1; TRBD2 might be the D (6 bases). The CDR3 is 14 residues long. Trimming cost V 6 bases and J 7 bases, with 16 bases left between them. The germline V gene encodes CDR1 MDHEN and CDR2 SYDVKM.

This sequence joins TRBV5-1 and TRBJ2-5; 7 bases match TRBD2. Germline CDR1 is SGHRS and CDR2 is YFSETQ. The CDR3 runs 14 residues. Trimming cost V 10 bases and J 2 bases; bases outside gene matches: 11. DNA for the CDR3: TGCGCCGGGGGAAGCGGGGTCCCTCAAGAGACCCAGTACTTC. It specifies CAGGSGVPQETQYF.

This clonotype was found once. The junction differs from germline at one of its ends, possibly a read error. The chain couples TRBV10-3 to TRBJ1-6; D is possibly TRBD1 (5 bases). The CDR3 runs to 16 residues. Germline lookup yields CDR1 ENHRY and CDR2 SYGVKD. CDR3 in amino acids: CAISDPTEGFFAPLYF. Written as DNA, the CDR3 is TGTGCCATCAGTGATCCGACAGAGGGCTTTTTCGCACCCCTCTACTTT.

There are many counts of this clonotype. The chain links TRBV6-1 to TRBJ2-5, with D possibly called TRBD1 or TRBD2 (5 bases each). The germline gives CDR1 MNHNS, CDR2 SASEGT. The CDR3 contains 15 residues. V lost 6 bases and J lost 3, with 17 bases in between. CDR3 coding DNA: TGTGCCAGCAGCTCGCGGACTCGAGGGGAAGAGACCCAGTACTTC. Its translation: CASSSRTRGEETQYF.

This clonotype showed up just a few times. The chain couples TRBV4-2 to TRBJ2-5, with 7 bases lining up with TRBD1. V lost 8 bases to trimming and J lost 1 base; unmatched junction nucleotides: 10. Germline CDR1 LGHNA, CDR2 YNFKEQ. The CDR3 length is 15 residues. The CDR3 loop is CASRPTGNFQETQYF. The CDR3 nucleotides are TGTGCCAGCCGCCCGACAGGGAACTTCCAAGAGACCCAGTACTTC.

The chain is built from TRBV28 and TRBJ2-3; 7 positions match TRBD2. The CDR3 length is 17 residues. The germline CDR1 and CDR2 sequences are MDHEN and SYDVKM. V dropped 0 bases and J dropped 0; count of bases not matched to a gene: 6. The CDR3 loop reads CASSLWAAGTSTDTQYF. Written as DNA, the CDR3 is TGTGCCAGCAGTTTATGGGCAGCGGGGACTAGCACAGATACGCAGTATTTT.

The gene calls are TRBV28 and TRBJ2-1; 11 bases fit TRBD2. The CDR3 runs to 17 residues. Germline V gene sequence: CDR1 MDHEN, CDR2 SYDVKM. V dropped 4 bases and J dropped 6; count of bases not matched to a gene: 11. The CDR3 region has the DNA TGTGCCAGCAGTTCCCCTAGCGGGGGGATTTTTAGCAATGAGCAGTTCTTC. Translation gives CASSSPSGGIFSNEQFF.

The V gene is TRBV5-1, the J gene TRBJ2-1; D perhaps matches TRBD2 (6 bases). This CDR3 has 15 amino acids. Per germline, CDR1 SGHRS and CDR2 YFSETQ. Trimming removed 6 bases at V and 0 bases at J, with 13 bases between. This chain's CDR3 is CASTLAESSYNEQFF. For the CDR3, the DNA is TGCGCCAGCACCTTAGCGGAAAGCTCCTACAATGAGCAGTTCTTC.

DNA for the CDR3: TGTGCCAGCATTATCGAGGGAGAGACCCAGTACTTC. Residues: CASIIEGETQYF. The chain employs TRBV6-2 or TRBV6-3 and TRBJ2-5, with D possibly matching TRBD2 (5 bases). The CDR3 is 12 amino acids. V lost 7 bases and J 4 bases, leaving 10 bases between the germline ends. Germline CDR1 is MNHEY and CDR2 is SVGEGT.

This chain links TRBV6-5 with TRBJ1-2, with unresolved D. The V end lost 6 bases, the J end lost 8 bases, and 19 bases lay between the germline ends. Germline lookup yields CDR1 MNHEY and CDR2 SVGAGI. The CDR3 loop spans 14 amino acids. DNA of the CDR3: TGTGCCAGCAGGAGGGAAGTGAAGAAAGGCGGCTACACCTTC. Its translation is CASRREVKKGGYTF.

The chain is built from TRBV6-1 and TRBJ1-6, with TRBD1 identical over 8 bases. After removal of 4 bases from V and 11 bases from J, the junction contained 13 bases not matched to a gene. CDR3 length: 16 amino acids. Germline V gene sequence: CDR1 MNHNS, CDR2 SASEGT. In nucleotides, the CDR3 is TGTGCCAGCAGTGCCGACAGGGGCCTTCTGGGTCCACCCCTCCACTTT. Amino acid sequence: CASSADRGLLGPPLHF.

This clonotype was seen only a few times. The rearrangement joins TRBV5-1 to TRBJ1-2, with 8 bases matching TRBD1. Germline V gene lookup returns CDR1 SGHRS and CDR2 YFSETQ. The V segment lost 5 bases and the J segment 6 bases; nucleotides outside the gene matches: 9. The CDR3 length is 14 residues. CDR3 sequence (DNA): TGCGCCAGCAGGCAGACAGGGGAGTACGATGGCTACACCTTC. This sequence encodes CASRQTGEYDGYTF.

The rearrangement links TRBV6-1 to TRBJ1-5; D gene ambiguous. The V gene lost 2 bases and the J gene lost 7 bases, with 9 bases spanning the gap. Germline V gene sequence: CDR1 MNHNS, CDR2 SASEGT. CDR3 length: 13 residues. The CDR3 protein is CASSELGKQPQHF. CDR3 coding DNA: TGTGCCAGCAGTGAACTAGGGAAGCAGCCCCAGCATTTT.

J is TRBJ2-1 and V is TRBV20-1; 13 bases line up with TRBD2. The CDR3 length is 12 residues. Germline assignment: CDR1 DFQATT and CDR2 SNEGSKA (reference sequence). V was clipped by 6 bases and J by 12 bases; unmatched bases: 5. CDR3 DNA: TGCAGTGCCACTAGCGGGAGGGCGAGGCAGTTCTTC. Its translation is CSATSGRARQFF.

CDR3 sequence (DNA): TGTGCCAGCAGCCGGTTTGAGGTTAAAGAGACCCAGTACTTC. It is translated as CASSRFEVKETQYF. This sequence joins TRBV16 and TRBJ2-5; unclear D gene. Trimming cost V 4 bases and J 3 bases, with 12 bases left between them. The CDR3 is 14 residues long. Germline CDR1 is KGHSY and CDR2 is FQNENV.

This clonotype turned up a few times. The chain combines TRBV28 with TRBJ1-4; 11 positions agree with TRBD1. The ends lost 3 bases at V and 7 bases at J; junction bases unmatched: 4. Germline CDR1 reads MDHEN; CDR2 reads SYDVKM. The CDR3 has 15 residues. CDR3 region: CASSFGGTGGEKLFF. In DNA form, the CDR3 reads TGTGCCAGCAGTTTTGGGGGGACAGGGGGTGAAAAACTGTTTTTT.

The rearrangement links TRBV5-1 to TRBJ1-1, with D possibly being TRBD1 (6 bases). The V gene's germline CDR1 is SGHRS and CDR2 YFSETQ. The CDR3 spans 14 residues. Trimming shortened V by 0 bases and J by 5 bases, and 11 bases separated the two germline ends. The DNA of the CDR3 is TGCGCCAGCAGCTTGGCCCAGGGGTGGACTGAAGCTTTCTTT. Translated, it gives CASSLAQGWTEAFF. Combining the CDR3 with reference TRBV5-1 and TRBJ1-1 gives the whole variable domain KAGVTQTPRYLIKTRGQQVTLSCSPISGHRSVSWYQQTPGQGLQFLFEYFSETQRNKGNFPGRFSGRQFSNSRSEMNVSTLELGDSALYLCASSLAQGWTEAFFGQGTRLTVV.

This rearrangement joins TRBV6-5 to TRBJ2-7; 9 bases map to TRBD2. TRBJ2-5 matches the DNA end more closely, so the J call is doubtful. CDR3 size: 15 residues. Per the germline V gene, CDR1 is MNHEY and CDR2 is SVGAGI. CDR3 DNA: TGTGCCAGCAGTTCCGGACTAGCGAAAGGAGAGACCCAGTACTTC. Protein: CASSSGLAKGETQYF.

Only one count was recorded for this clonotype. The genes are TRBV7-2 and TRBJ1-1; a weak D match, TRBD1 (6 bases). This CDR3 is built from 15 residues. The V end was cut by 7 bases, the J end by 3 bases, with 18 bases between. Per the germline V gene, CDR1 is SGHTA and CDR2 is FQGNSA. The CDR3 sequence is CASTFTGGTHTEAFF. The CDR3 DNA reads TGTGCCAGCACCTTTACTGGAGGGACACACACTGAAGCTTTCTTT.

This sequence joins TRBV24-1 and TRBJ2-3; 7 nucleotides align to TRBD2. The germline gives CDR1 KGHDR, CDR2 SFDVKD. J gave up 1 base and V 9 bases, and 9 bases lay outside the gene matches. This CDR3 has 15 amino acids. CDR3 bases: TGTGCCACCTCTAACGGGCTAGCGGGCACAGATACGCAGTATTTT. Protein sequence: CATSNGLAGTDTQYF.

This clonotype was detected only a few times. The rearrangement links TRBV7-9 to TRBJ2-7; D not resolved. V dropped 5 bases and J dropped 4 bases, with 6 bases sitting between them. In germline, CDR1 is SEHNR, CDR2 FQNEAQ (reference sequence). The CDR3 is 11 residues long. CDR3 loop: CASSPVYEQYF. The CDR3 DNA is TGTGCCAGCAGCCCAGTTTACGAGCAGTACTTC. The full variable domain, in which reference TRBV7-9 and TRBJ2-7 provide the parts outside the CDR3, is DTGVSQNPRHKITKRGQNVTFRCDPISEHNRLYWYRQTLGQGPEFLTYFQNEAQLEKSRLLSDRFSAERPKGSFSTLEIQRTEQGDSAMYLCASSPVYEQYFGPGTRLTVT.

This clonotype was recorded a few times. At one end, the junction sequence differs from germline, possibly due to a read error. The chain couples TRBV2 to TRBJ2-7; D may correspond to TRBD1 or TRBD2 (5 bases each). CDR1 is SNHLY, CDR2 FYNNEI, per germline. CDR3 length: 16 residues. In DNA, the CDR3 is TGTGCCAGCAGGGAAGACGGGACCGCTATCTCCTACGAGCAGTACTTC. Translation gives CASREDGTAISYEQYF.

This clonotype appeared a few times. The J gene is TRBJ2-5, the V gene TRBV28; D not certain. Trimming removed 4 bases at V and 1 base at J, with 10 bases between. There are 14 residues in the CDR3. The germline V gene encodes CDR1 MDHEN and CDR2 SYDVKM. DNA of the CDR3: TGTGCCAGCAGTTCCCCGGACCGCCAAGAGACCCAGTACTTC. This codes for CASSSPDRQETQYF.

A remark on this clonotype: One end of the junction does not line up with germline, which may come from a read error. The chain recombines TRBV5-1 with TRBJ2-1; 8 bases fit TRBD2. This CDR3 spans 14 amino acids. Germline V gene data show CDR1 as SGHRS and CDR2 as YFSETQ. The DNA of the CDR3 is TGTGCCAGCAGTGTGGGCGGGGGGTACAATGAGCAGTTCTTC. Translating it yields CASSVGGGYNEQFF.

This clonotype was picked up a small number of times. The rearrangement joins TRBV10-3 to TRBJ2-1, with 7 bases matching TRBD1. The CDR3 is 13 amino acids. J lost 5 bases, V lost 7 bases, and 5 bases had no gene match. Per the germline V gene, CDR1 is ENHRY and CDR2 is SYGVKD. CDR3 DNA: TGTGCCATCAACCAACAGGGGAACAATGAGCAGTTCTTC. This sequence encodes CAINQQGNNEQFF.